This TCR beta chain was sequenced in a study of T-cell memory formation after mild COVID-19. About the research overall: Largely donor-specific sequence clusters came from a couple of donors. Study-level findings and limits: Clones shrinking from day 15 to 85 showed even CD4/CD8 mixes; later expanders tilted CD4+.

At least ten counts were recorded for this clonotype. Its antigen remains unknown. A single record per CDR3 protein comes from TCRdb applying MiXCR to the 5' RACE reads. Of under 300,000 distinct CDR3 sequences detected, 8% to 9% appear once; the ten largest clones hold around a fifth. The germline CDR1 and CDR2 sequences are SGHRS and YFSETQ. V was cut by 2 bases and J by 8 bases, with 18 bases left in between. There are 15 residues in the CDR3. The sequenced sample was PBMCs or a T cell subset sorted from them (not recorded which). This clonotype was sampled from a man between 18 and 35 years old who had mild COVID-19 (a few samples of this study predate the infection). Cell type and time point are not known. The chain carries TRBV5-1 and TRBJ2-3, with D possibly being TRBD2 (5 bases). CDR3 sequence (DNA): TGCGCCAGCAGCTTTCTGGCCGCGACCGAGGGTACGCAGTATTTT. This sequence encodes CASSFLAATEGTQYF.